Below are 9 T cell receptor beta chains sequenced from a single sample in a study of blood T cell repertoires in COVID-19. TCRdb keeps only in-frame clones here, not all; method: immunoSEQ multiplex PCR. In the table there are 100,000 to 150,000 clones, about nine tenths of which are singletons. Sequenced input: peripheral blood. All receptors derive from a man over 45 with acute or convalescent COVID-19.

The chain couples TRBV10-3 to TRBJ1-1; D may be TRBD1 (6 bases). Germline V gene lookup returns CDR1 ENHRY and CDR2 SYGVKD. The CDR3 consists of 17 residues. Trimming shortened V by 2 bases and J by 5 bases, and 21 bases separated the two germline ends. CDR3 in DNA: TGTGCCATCAGTGAGACCCGAACCGGGAGGGGGAGTACTGAAGCTTTCTTT. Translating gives CAISETRTGRGSTEAFF.

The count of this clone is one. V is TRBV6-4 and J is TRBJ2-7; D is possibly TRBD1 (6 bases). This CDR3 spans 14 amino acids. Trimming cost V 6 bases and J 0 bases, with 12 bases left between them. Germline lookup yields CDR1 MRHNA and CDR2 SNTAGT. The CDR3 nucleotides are TGTGCCAGCAGCCCTGACAGGAGCTCCTACGAGCAGTACTTC. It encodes CASSPDRSSYEQYF.

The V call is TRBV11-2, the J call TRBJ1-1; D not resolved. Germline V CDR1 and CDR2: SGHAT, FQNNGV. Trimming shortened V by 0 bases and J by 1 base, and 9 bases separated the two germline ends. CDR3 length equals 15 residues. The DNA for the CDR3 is TGTGCCAGCAGCTTAGATGCTGGGCCGAACACTGAAGCTTTCTTT. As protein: CASSLDAGPNTEAFF.

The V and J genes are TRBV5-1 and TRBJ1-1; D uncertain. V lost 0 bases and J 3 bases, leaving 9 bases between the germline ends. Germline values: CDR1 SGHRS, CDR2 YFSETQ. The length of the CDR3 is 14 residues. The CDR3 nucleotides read TGCGCCAGCAGCTTGGTCAAGGGAGACACTGAAGCTTTCTTT. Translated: CASSLVKGDTEAFF. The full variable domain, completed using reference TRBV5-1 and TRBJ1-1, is KAGVTQTPRYLIKTRGQQVTLSCSPISGHRSVSWYQQTPGQGLQFLFEYFSETQRNKGNFPGRFSGRQFSNSRSEMNVSTLELGDSALYLCASSLVKGDTEAFFGQGTRLTVV.

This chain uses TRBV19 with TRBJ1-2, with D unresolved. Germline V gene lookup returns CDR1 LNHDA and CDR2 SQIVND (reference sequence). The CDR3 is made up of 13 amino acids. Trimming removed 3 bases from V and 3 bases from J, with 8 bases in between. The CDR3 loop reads CASSIEGYYGYTF. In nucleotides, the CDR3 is TGTGCCAGTAGTATCGAGGGATACTATGGCTACACCTTC.

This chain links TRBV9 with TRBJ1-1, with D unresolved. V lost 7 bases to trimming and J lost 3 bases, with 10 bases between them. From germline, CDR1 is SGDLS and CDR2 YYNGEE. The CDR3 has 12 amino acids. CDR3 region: CASGRSDTEAFF. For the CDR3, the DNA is TGTGCCAGCGGTCGGTCGGACACTGAAGCTTTCTTT.

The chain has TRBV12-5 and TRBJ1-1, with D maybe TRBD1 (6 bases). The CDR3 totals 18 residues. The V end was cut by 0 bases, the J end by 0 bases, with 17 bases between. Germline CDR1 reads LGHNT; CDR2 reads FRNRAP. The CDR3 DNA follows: TGTGCTAGTGGTTTGGTAATTGGGACACTAGACATGAACACTGAAGCTTTCTTT. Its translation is CASGLVIGTLDMNTEAFF.

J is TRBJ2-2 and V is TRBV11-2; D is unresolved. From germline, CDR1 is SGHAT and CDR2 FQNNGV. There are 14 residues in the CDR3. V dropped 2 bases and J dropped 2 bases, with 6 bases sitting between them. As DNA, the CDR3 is TGTGCCAGCAGCTTACCAGGAAACACCGGGGAGCTGTTTTTT. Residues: CASSLPGNTGELFF.

The CDR3, as DNA: TGTGCCAGCAGCGTAGTAGCGGCCAGCACAGATACGCAGTATTTT. This codes for CASSVVAASTDTQYF. The rearrangement uses TRBV9 and TRBJ2-3, with D possibly being TRBD2 (6 bases). The V gene's germline CDR1 is SGDLS and CDR2 YYNGEE. This CDR3 region has 15 residues. Trimming took 0 bases from V and 0 from J, leaving 8 bases between them.